Each of the 27 T cell receptor beta chains below was sequenced from the same sample in a study of T cell repertoires in cytomegalovirus infection (dated by TCRdb to the late 2010s). What this sample's treatment or condition label stands for: in vitro stimulation with specific CMV peptide epitopes to enrich CMV-specific T cells. The listed sequencing device is Illumina HiSeq 1500. TCRdb took the public reads, trimmed them with fastp at Q25, ran MiXCR for clone calling and kept in-frame beta chains. Each entry is one CDR3 protein sequence, shown with its most common DNA and genes. The sample table records roughly 220,000 distinct CDR3 sequences; approximately 40% of these occur just once. Of the sample, more than 50% falls within the top ten clones. No antigen has been identified for these receptors. This material consisted of CD8+ T cells from cultured PBMCs, taken from culture after CMV antigen stimulation. The receptors derive from a human donor in good health (CMV status not recorded). Some clones in this sample may be carry-over from other donors' samples.

This clonotype was seen more than once but under ten times. The J gene is TRBJ2-1, the V gene TRBV6-2 or TRBV6-3; D is possibly TRBD1 or TRBD2 (7 bases each). Germline V gene sequence: CDR1 MNHEY, CDR2 SVGEGT. The V end lost 0 bases, the J end lost 8 bases, and 20 bases lay between the germline ends. This CDR3 is 17 amino acids long. CDR3 in amino acids: CASSYSLEGAGEDEQFF. The CDR3 region has the DNA TGTGCCAGCAGTTACTCCCTCGAGGGGGCGGGGGAAGATGAGCAGTTCTTC.

The V and J genes are TRBV19 and TRBJ1-2, with D perhaps matching TRBD1 (5 bases). Per germline, CDR1 LNHDA and CDR2 SQIVND (reference sequence). The CDR3 extends over 16 amino acids. V was clipped by 3 bases and J by 0 bases, with 14 bases between them. CDR3 residues: CASSIPNRRTNYGYTF. CDR3 bases: TGTGCCAGTAGTATTCCGAACAGGCGAACTAACTATGGCTACACCTTC.

There are a few counts of this clonotype. This chain joins TRBV12-3 or TRBV12-4 and TRBJ1-1; 8 bases line up with TRBD1. The V segment lost 1 base and the J segment 1 base; nucleotides outside the gene matches: 2. CDR3 length: 15 residues. Here the CDR3 DNA reads TGTGCCAGCAGTTTAGGACAGGGGCGGAACACTGAAGCTTTCTTT. Translating it yields CASSLGQGRNTEAFF.

This clonotype was observed a few times. The chain is built from TRBV27 and TRBJ2-7, with a tentative D call TRBD1 (6 bases). Germline CDR1 MNHEY, CDR2 SMNVEV (reference sequence). Trimming stripped 5 bases from V and 3 bases from J, with 11 bases between. This CDR3 region has 13 residues. The CDR3 DNA reads TGTGCCAGCAGTCCAGGGGTCCACTACGAGCAGTACTTC. Protein sequence: CASSPGVHYEQYF.

This rearrangement joins TRBV27 to TRBJ2-5; 7 nucleotides agree with TRBD1. The CDR3 extends over 16 amino acids. Germline assignment: CDR1 MNHEY and CDR2 SMNVEV (reference sequence). V was pared by 5 bases and J by 3 bases, with 12 bases of the junction left unmatched. CDR3 nucleotides: TGTGCCAGCAGTGCATCGCCCATTCAGGGGGAAGAGACCCAGTACTTC. This codes for CASSASPIQGEETQYF.

In the case of this clonotype: This CDR3 fails to terminate in the conserved phenylalanine or tryptophan, so it likely reflects a read error. V gene TRBV10-3 combines with J gene TRBJ1-1, with 10 bases identical to TRBD1. This CDR3 region has 17 residues. The germline CDR1 and CDR2 sequences are ENHRY and SYGVKD. The J segment lost 1 base and the V segment lost 3 bases, leaving 8 bases of the junction unmatched. The CDR3 spells CAISDLRTGGWNTEAFL. In DNA form, the CDR3 reads TGTGCCATCAGTGACCTTAGGACAGGGGGGTGGAACACTGAAGCTTTCCTT.

The genes are TRBV7-2 and TRBJ2-1, with TRBD2 matching 8 bases. The germline CDR1 and CDR2 sequences are SGHTA and FQGNSA. The V segment lost 4 bases and the J segment 5 bases; nucleotides outside the gene matches: 19. The CDR3 contains 19 residues. The CDR3 reads CASSSRTSGAPNTDNEQFF. The DNA of the CDR3 is TGTGCCAGCAGCTCCAGAACTAGCGGAGCCCCGAATACGGACAATGAGCAGTTCTTC.

The chain carries TRBV19 and TRBJ2-2, with D possibly TRBD2 on 6 matching bases. CDR1 is LNHDA and CDR2 is SQIVND in the germline V gene (reference sequence). V was pared by 7 bases and J by 7 bases, with 19 bases between. The CDR3 consists of 15 residues. This CDR3 reads CASTRRRDGIGELFF. For the CDR3, the DNA is TGTGCCAGTACCCGAAGGAGGGACGGGATCGGGGAGCTGTTTTTT.

The chain employs TRBV20-1 and TRBJ2-5; D gene unclear. With 0 bases removed from V and 2 bases from J, the gap between germline ends came to 7 bases. Germline-derived CDR1 and CDR2 are DFQATT and SNEGSKA (reference sequence). The CDR3 runs 13 residues. Here the CDR3 reads CSARDPTQETQYF. CDR3 nucleotide sequence: TGCAGTGCTAGAGATCCCACACAAGAGACCCAGTACTTC.

This clonotype came up a few times. DNA of the CDR3: TGTGCCAGCAGCCTCCGCGTTCCCAATGAGCAGTTCTTC. Translation gives CASSLRVPNEQFF. The chain recombines TRBV7-6 with TRBJ2-1; no clear D. Germline values: CDR1 SGHVS, CDR2 FNYEAQ. The CDR3 covers 13 residues. With 5 bases removed from V and 6 bases from J, the gap between germline ends came to 11 bases.

This rearrangement joins TRBV7-2 to TRBJ1-2; maybe TRBD1 (5 bases). With 7 bases removed from V and 3 bases from J, the gap between germline ends came to 12 bases. CDR1 SGHTA and CDR2 FQGNSA come from the germline V gene. CDR3 length: 13 residues. For the CDR3, the DNA is TGTGCCAGCAATCCGGAGGGACACTATGGCTACACCTTC. Amino acid sequence: CASNPEGHYGYTF.

The V call is TRBV11-3, the J call TRBJ1-3; D is ambiguous. The V end lost 5 bases, the J end lost 7 bases, and 12 bases lay between the germline ends. CDR1 SGHNT and CDR2 YENEEA come from the germline V gene. CDR3 size: 13 residues. The CDR3 DNA reads as TGTGCCAGCAGCGCCACGATAGAGAACACCATATATTTT. This sequence encodes CASSATIENTIYF. Using reference TRBV11-3 and TRBJ1-3 for the parts outside the CDR3, the full variable domain is EAGVVQSPRYKIIEKKQPVAFWCNPISGHNTLYWYLQNLGQGPELLIRYENEEAVDDSQLPKDRFSAERLKGVDSTLKIQPAELGDSAVYLCASSATIENTIYFGEGSWLTVV.

This clonotype appeared a single time. The chain is built from TRBV15 and TRBJ1-1, with D possibly TRBD1 on 6 matching bases. The CDR3 has 14 amino acids. V lost 0 bases, J lost 11 bases, and 16 bases lay in between. Germline CDR1 is LNHNV and CDR2 is YYDKDF (reference sequence). The CDR3 loop reads CATSREEGTGSAFF. The CDR3 DNA reads as TGTGCCACCAGCAGAGAAGAGGGCACAGGGTCCGCTTTCTTT.

This clonotype came up once. This sequence joins TRBV12-3 or TRBV12-4 and TRBJ2-5, with 7 bases fitting TRBD1. The length of the CDR3 is 15 residues. Losses at the gene ends were 1 base for V and 3 bases for J; bases not matched to a gene: 5. The CDR3: CASSLGGQRKETQYF. DNA for the CDR3: TGTGCCAGCAGTTTAGGGGGACAGCGGAAAGAGACCCAGTACTTC.

Only one count was recorded for this clonotype. This sequence joins TRBV14 and TRBJ2-1, with D perhaps matching TRBD2 (7 bases). With 5 bases removed from V and 10 bases from J, the gap between germline ends came to 21 bases. Per germline, CDR1 SGHDN and CDR2 FVKESK. The CDR3 is 15 amino acids. CDR3 nucleotides: TGTGCCAGCAGCACGAGTCGGGGGGCGCGGGTAGAGCAGTTCTTC. It translates to CASSTSRGARVEQFF.

V is TRBV20-1 and J is TRBJ2-1; the match to TRBD2 covers 13 bases. There are 15 residues in the CDR3. V lost 5 bases and J lost 7; bases outside the gene matches: 8. Germline V gene sequence: CDR1 DFQATT, CDR2 SNEGSKA (reference sequence). The CDR3 here is CSARTTSGGANEQFF. Written as DNA, the CDR3 is TGCAGTGCTCGAACAACTAGCGGGGGGGCGAATGAGCAGTTCTTC.

The chain carries TRBV19 and TRBJ2-1, with 10 positions matching TRBD1. CDR1 is LNHDA and CDR2 is SQIVND in the germline V gene (reference sequence). The CDR3 spans 16 residues. Trimming cost V 5 bases and J 7 bases; bases outside gene matches: 11. The CDR3 nucleotides read TGTGCCAGTAGTCCTCCTGGGACAGGGGTGGTGAATGAGCAGTTCTTC. This encodes CASSPPGTGVVNEQFF.

The CDR3 protein is CSVNRGNYGYTF. The CDR3 coding sequence is TGCAGCGTGAACAGGGGAAACTATGGCTACACCTTC. This chain joins TRBV29-1 and TRBJ1-2; 7 bases fit TRBD1. CDR1 is SQVTM and CDR2 is ANQGSEA in the germline V gene. V gave up 6 bases and J gave up 2 bases; unmatched junction bases: 3. The CDR3 runs 12 residues.

This clonotype turned up a few times. The chain is built from TRBV7-9 and TRBJ1-1; D gene uncertain. The CDR3 is made up of 15 amino acids. Trimming took 0 bases from V and 4 from J, leaving 12 bases between them. Germline V gives CDR1 SEHNR, CDR2 FQNEAQ (reference sequence). The DNA for the CDR3 is TGTGCCAGCAGCTTAGCGCTAAGGGAAGGCACTGAAGCTTTCTTT. Translation gives CASSLALREGTEAFF.

The chain joins TRBV7-9 to TRBJ1-2; the match to TRBD1 covers 7 bases. After removal of 5 bases from V and 0 bases from J, the junction contained 6 bases not matched to a gene. Per germline, CDR1 SEHNR and CDR2 FQNEAQ (reference sequence). This CDR3 comprises 15 residues. The CDR3 sequence is CASSQTTGPNYGYTF. Here the CDR3 DNA reads TGTGCCAGCAGCCAAACGACAGGGCCTAACTATGGCTACACCTTC.

V and J are TRBV12-3 or TRBV12-4 and TRBJ2-5, with D perhaps given as TRBD1 or TRBD2 (5 bases each). Trimming shortened V by 3 bases and J by 5 bases, and 13 bases separated the two germline ends. This CDR3 has 14 amino acids. The CDR3 bases are TGTGCCAGCAGTTTTTACGGGGCCGATGAGACCCAGTACTTC. It encodes CASSFYGADETQYF.

This chain joins TRBV11-2 and TRBJ2-1; TRBD1 might be the D (6 bases). CDR1 is SGHAT and CDR2 is FQNNGV in the germline V gene. The CDR3 runs 15 residues. The germline V and J ends were trimmed by 0 bases and 5 bases, with 11 bases remaining between them. This CDR3 is CASSLEAKGDNEQFF. CDR3 bases: TGTGCCAGCAGCTTAGAGGCAAAGGGGGACAATGAGCAGTTCTTC.

This clonotype was seen more than once but under ten times. This rearrangement joins TRBV6-1 to TRBJ2-6; D remains unclear. The CDR3 spans 17 residues. Germline V lookup: CDR1 MNHNS, CDR2 SASEGT. Trimming took off 0 bases at V and 1 base at J, with 10 bases between the two ends. CDR3 bases: TGTGCCAGCAGTGAAGCGATGGTGTTTTCTGGGGCCAACGTCCTGACTTTC. Protein: CASSEAMVFSGANVLTF.

This clonotype appeared a few times. J is TRBJ2-1 and V is TRBV7-6; perhaps TRBD1 as D (5 bases). Germline V gives CDR1 SGHVS, CDR2 FNYEAQ. The CDR3 covers 14 residues. The V end was cut by 7 bases, the J end by 8 bases, with 18 bases between. CDR3 in DNA: TGTGCCAGCACCCTGGGGCAGGGATTATATGAGCAGTTCTTC. Amino acid sequence: CASTLGQGLYEQFF.

The CDR3 loop reads CASSDRTVSYNEQFF. The CDR3, as DNA: TGTGCCAGCAGTGACCGGACGGTCTCCTACAATGAGCAGTTCTTC. The J gene is TRBJ2-1, the V gene TRBV6-1; D ambiguous. Trimming stripped 3 bases from V and 0 bases from J, with 9 bases between. CDR3 length: 15 residues. Germline assignment: CDR1 MNHNS and CDR2 SASEGT.

This clonotype was counted between two and nine times. V usage is TRBV7-6 and J usage is TRBJ1-1; D ambiguous. Germline loops: CDR1 SGHVS, CDR2 FNYEAQ. V gave up 1 base and J gave up 1 base, with 10 bases separating them. The CDR3 length is 15 residues. The CDR3 sequence is CASSLVGRKNTEAFF. CDR3 DNA: TGTGCCAGCAGCTTAGTGGGCAGGAAGAACACTGAAGCTTTCTTT.

J is TRBJ2-1 and V is TRBV23-1; D is ambiguous. TRBV23-1 is reported as an ORF; its role is uncertain. The CDR3 is 18 amino acids. The V and J ends lost 4 bases and 0 bases respectively, with 19 bases between them. CDR3 in DNA: TGCGCCAGCAGTCCGGCAGGAGTAACCCTAAGCTCCTACAATGAGCAGTTCTTC. Translating it yields CASSPAGVTLSSYNEQFF.